The T cell receptor (beta chain) under discussion was sequenced for a study of blood T cell repertoires in COVID-19. Study information: Acute-phase and convalescent COVID-19 samples originated in the United States, Italy and Spain. Sources were T cells, B-cell-depleted T cells, or PBMCs; the material itself was cDNA or gDNA.

In germline, CDR1 is SGHVS, CDR2 FQNEAQ. V lost 1 base to trimming and J lost 0 bases, with 6 bases between them. The CDR3 consists of 14 residues. Authors' processing steps: Scientists estimated how many nucleated cells there were by amplifying reference gene primers. Generated by immunoSEQ multiplex PCR, the TCRdb table keeps only in-frame clones and is missing some. V and J calls and clone size are as listed in that table; D and trimming were resolved from the DNA. The repertoire consists of about 140,000 clones, with 84% occurring once and the leading ten covering roughly 8.3%. The clonotype comes from a woman of 80 years or more in a cohort sampled during active or convalescent COVID-19. The material sequenced was peripheral blood. The chain uses TRBV7-8 and TRBJ1-1; D remains ambiguous. The CDR3 sequence is CASSLGPMNTEAFF. The CDR3 DNA follows: TGTGCCAGCAGCTTAGGGCCCATGAACACTGAAGCTTTCTTT. Full variable domain (outside the CDR3, taken from reference TRBV7-8 and TRBJ1-1): GAGVSQSPRYKVAKRGQDVALRCDPISGHVSLFWYQQALGQGPEFLTYFQNEAQLDKSGLPSDRFFAERPEGSVSTLKIQRTQQEDSAVYLCASSLGPMNTEAFFGQGTRLTVV.